A selection of T cell receptor beta chains follows, all from one sample in a study of blood T cell repertoires in COVID-19. TCRdb keeps only in-frame clones here, not all; method: immunoSEQ multiplex PCR. The sample has approximately 310,000 clones; 75% to 90% are singletons. What was sequenced was PBMCs or T cells enriched from blood (not recorded which). Every receptor here comes from a man under 40 who had recovered from COVID-19. CDR3s include the opening cysteine and the closing phenylalanine or tryptophan. A D gene is named only where the DNA matches it firmly. Size is stated for part of the rows, as once, few or many counts, or as a class when the clone is expanded.

clone_size: .
d_call: .
v_call: TRBV2
j_call: TRBJ1-5
cdr3_nt: TGTGCCAGCAGGCAGGGAAATAGCAATCAGCCCCAGCATTTT
cdr3_aa: CASRQGNSNQPQHF

clone_size: .
d_call: .
v_call: TRBV5-6
j_call: TRBJ1-4
cdr3_nt: TGTGCCAGCAGCTTGGGGAGCCGGCCAAATGAAAAACTGTTTTTT
cdr3_aa: CASSLGSRPNEKLFF

clone_size: once
d_call: TRBD2
v_call: TRBV7-3
j_call: TRBJ2-3
cdr3_nt: TGTGCCAGCAGCTTGAGTCTAGCGGGGACAGATACGCAGTATTTT
cdr3_aa: CASSLSLAGTDTQYF

clone_size: .
d_call: .
v_call: TRBV5-1
j_call: TRBJ2-1
cdr3_nt: TGCGCCAGCAAAGGGGGGGCGGGGGACTTGAACAATGAGCAGTTCTTC
cdr3_aa: CASKGGAGDLNNEQFF

clone_size: .
d_call: .
v_call: TRBV19
j_call: TRBJ1-1
cdr3_nt: TGTGCCAGTAGTCTCTCGGGGGGGGTCTACACTGAAGCTTTCTTT
cdr3_aa: CASSLSGGVYTEAFF

clone_size: .
d_call: .
v_call: TRBV6-1
j_call: TRBJ2-3
cdr3_nt: TGTGCCAGCAGTGAATGGCGGTTAGGCACAGATACGCAGTATTTT
cdr3_aa: CASSEWRLGTDTQYF

clone_size: .
d_call: TRBD1
v_call: TRBV5-8
j_call: TRBJ2-6
cdr3_nt: TGTGCCAGCACCGAGACAGGGGCGTTTATCTCTGGGGCCAACGTCCTGACTTTC
cdr3_aa: CASTETGAFISGANVLTF

clone_size: .
d_call: .
v_call: TRBV6-5
j_call: TRBJ1-2
cdr3_nt: TGTGCCAGCAGAGAGGAGGGATGGTATGGCTACACCTTC
cdr3_aa: CASREEGWYGYTF

clone_size: few
d_call: TRBD1
v_call: TRBV7-9
j_call: TRBJ1-2
cdr3_nt: TGTGCCAGCAGCCCAGGGGACAGGGTCCATGGCTACACCTTC
cdr3_aa: CASSPGDRVHGYTF

clone_size: .
d_call: .
v_call: TRBV27
j_call: TRBJ1-2
cdr3_nt: TGTGCCAGCAGTTTATTATCGGGGGGAAGCTATGGCTACACCTTC
cdr3_aa: CASSLLSGGSYGYTF

clone_size: .
d_call: TRBD1
v_call: TRBV27
j_call: TRBJ1-1
cdr3_nt: TGTGCCAGCAGTTTATCGGACAGGGCGGCAGCTTTCTTT
cdr3_aa: CASSLSDRAAAFF

clone_size: .
d_call: TRBD1
v_call: TRBV7-8
j_call: TRBJ1-1
cdr3_nt: TGTGCCAGCAGCTTCACAGGGGGGACTGAAGCTTTCTTT
cdr3_aa: CASSFTGGTEAFF

clone_size: .
d_call: .
v_call: TRBV21-1
j_call: TRBJ1-5
cdr3_nt: TGTGCCAGCAGCAAAGACACAAGCAATCAGCCCCAGCATTTT
cdr3_aa: CASSKDTSNQPQHF

clone_size: once
d_call: .
v_call: TRBV6-1
j_call: TRBJ2-2
cdr3_nt: TGTGCCAGCAGTGAAGCTAGCAGGGGCGGGGAGCTGTTTTTT
cdr3_aa: CASSEASRGGELFF

clone_size: .
d_call: TRBD2
v_call: TRBV4-2
j_call: TRBJ2-7
cdr3_nt: TGTGCCAGCAGCCAAGAGAGCGGGGGGGCCCGCGAGCAGTACTTC
cdr3_aa: CASSQESGGAREQYF

clone_size: .
d_call: TRBD1
v_call: TRBV30
j_call: TRBJ2-5
cdr3_nt: TGTGCCTGGGGTTTCGGGGACAGGACGCAAGAGACCCAGTACTTC
cdr3_aa: CAWGFGDRTQETQYF

clone_size: .
d_call: TRBD1
v_call: TRBV7-6
j_call: TRBJ1-6
cdr3_nt: TGTGCCAGCAGCGACCCAGGACAGGGTAATTCACCCCTCCACTTT
cdr3_aa: CASSDPGQGNSPLHF

clone_size: .
d_call: .
v_call: TRBV2
j_call: TRBJ1-2
cdr3_nt: TGTGCCAGCAGGGATACGGGGTTGGAGGGCTACACCTTC
cdr3_aa: CASRDTGLEGYTF